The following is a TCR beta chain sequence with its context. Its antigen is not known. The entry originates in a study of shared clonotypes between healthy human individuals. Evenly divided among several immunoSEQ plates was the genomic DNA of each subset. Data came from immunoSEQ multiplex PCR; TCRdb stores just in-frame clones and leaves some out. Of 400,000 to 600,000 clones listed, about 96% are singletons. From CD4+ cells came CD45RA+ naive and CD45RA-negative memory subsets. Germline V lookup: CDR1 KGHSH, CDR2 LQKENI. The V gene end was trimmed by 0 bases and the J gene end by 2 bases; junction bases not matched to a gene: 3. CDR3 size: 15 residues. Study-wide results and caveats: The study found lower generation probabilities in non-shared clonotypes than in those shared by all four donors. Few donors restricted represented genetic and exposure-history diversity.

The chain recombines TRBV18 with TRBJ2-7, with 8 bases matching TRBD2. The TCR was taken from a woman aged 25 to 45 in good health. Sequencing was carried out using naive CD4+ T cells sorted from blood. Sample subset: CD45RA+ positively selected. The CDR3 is CASSPPGLVPYEQYF. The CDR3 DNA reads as TGTGCCAGCTCACCACCGGGACTAGTTCCCTACGAGCAGTACTTC. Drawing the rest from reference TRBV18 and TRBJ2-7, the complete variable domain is NAGVMQNPRHLVRRRGQEARLRCSPMKGHSHVYWYRQLPEEGLKFMVYLQKENIIDESGMPKERFSAEFPKEGPSILRIQQVVRGDSAAYFCASSPPGLVPYEQYFGPGTRLTVT.